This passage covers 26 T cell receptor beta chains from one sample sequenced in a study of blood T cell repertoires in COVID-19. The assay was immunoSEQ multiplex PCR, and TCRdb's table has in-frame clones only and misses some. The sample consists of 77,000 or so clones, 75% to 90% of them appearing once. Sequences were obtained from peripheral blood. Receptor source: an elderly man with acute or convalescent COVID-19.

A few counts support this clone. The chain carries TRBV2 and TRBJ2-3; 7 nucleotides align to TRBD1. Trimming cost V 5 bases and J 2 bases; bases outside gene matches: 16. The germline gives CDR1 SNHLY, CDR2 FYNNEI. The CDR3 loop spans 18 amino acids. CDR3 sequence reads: CASSQSPPGQTITDTQYF. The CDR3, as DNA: TGTGCCAGCAGTCAAAGTCCGCCGGGACAGACAATCACAGATACGCAGTATTTT.

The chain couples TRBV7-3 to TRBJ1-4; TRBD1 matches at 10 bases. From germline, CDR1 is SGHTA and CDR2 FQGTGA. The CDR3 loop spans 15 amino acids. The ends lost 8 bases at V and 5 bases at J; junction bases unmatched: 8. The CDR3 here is CASPRPGQGNEKLFF. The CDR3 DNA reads TGTGCCAGCCCCCGACCGGGACAGGGGAATGAAAAACTGTTTTTT.

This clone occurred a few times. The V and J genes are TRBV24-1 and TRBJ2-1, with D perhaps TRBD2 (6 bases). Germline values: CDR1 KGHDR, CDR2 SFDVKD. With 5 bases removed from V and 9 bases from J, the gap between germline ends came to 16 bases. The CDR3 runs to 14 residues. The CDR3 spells CATSGSGPGAEQFF. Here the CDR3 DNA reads TGTGCCACCAGTGGGAGCGGCCCGGGAGCTGAGCAGTTCTTC.

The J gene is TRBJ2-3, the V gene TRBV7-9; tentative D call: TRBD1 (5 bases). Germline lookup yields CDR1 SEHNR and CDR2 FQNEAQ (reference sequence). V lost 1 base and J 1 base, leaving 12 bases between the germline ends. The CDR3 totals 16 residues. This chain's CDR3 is CASSLGGSTGTDTQYF. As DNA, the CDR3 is TGTGCCAGCAGCTTAGGGGGTTCGACAGGCACAGATACGCAGTATTTT.

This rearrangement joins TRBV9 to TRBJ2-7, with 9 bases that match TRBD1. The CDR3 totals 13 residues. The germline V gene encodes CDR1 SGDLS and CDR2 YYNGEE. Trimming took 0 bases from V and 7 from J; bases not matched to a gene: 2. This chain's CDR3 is CASSVEDRGEQYF. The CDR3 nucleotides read TGTGCCAGCAGCGTAGAGGACAGGGGAGAGCAGTACTTC.

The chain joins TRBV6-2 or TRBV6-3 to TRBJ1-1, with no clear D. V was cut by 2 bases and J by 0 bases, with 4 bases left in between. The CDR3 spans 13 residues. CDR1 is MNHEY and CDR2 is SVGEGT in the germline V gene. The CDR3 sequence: CASSYEVNTEAFF. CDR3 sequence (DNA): TGTGCCAGCAGTTACGAGGTGAACACTGAAGCTTTCTTT.

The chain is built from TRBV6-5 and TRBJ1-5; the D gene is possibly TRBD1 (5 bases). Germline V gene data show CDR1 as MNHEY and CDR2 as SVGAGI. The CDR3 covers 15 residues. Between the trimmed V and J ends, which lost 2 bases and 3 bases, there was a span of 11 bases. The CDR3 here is CASSYGGALNQPQHF. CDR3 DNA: TGTGCCAGCAGTTACGGAGGGGCTCTCAATCAGCCCCAGCATTTT.

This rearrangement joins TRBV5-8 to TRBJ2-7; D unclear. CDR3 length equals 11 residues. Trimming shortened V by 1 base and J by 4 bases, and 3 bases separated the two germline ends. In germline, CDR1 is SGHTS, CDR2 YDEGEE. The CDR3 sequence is CASSLRYEQYF. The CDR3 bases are TGTGCCAGCAGCTTGCGGTACGAGCAGTACTTC. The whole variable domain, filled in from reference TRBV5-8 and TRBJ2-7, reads EAGVTQSPTHLIKTRGQQATLRCSPISGHTSVYWYQQALGLGLQFLLWYDEGEERNRGNFPPRFSGRQFPNYSSELNVNALELEDSALYLCASSLRYEQYFGPGTRLTVT.

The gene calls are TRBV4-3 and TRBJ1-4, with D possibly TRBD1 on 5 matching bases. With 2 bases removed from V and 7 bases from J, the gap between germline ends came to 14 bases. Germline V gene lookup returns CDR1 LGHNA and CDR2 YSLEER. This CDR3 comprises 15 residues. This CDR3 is CASSQRQFGIEKLFF. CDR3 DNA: TGCGCCAGCAGCCAAAGACAGTTTGGGATTGAAAAACTGTTTTTT.

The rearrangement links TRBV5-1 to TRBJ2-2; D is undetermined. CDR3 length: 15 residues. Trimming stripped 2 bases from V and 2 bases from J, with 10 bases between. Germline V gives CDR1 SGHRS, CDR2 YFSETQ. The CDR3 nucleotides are TGCGCCAGCAGCTTTTCCGGCGGAAACACCGGGGAGCTGTTTTTT. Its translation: CASSFSGGNTGELFF. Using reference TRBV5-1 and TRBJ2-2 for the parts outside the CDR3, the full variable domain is KAGVTQTPRYLIKTRGQQVTLSCSPISGHRSVSWYQQTPGQGLQFLFEYFSETQRNKGNFPGRFSGRQFSNSRSEMNVSTLELGDSALYLCASSFSGGNTGELFFGEGSRLTVL.

The CDR3 DNA reads as TGTGCCAGCAGCCAGGCCCAGGGGGCTGCGGGTCAGCCCCAGCATTTT. Amino acids: CASSQAQGAAGQPQHF. The chain uses TRBV3-1 (or the pseudogene TRBV3-2) and TRBJ1-5; 8 bases match TRBD1. V shed 3 bases and J 6 bases; nucleotides not matched to a gene: 10. Looked up from germline, CDR1 is LGHDT and CDR2 is YNNKEL (reference sequence). The CDR3 runs to 16 residues.

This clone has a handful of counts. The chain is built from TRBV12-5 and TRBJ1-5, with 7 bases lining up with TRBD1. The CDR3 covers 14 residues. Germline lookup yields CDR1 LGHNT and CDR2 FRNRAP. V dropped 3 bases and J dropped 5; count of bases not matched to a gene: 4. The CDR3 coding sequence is TGTGCTAGTGGTTTTACAGGGGAGGATCAGCCCCAGCATTTT. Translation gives CASGFTGEDQPQHF.

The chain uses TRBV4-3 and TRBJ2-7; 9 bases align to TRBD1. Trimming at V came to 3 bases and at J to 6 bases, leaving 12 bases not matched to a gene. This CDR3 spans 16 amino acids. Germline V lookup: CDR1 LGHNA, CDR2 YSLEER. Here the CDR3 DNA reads TGCGCCAGCAGCCACCACGGCGCGGACAGGGGCGGCGAGCAGTACTTC. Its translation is CASSHHGADRGGEQYF.

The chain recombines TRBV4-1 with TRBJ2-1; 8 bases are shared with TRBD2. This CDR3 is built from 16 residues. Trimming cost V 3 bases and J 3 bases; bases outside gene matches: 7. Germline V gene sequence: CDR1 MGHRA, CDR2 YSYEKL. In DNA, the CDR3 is TGCGCCAGCAGCCACCGAACTAGCGGAGACTACAATGAGCAGTTCTTC. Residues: CASSHRTSGDYNEQFF.

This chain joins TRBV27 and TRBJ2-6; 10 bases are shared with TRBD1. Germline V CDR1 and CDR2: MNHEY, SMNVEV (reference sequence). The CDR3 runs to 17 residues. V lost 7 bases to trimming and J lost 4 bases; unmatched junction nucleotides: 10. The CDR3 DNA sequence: TGTGCCAGCACCGGGGGACAGGGGAGAACAGGGGCCAACGTCCTGACTTTC. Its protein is CASTGGQGRTGANVLTF.

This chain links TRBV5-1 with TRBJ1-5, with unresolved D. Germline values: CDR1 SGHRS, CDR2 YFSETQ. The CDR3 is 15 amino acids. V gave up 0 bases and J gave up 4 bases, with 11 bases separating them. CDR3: CASSLEAGLNQPQHF. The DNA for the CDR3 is TGCGCCAGCAGCTTGGAGGCAGGACTTAATCAGCCCCAGCATTTT.

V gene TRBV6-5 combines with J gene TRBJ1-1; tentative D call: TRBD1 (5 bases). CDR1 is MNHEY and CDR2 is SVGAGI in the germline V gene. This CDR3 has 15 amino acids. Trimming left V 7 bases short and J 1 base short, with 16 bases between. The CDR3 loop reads CASISIGAANTEAFF. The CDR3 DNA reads TGTGCCAGCATTAGTATTGGGGCCGCGAACACTGAAGCTTTCTTT.

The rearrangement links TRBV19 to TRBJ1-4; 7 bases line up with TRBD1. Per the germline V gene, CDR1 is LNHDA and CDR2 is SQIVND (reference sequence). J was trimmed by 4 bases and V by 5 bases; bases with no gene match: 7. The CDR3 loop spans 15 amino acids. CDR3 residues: CASSVGQAHNEKLFF. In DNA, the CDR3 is TGTGCCAGTAGTGTCGGACAGGCGCATAATGAAAAACTGTTTTTT.

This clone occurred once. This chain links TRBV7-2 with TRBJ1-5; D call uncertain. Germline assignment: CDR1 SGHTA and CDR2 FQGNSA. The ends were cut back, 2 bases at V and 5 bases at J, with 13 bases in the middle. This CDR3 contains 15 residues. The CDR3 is CASSLTSLGDQPQHF. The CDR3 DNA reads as TGTGCCAGCAGCTTAACATCATTAGGAGATCAGCCCCAGCATTTT.

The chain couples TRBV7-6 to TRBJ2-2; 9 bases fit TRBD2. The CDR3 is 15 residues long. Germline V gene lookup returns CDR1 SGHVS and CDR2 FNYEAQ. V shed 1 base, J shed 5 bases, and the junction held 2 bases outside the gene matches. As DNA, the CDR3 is TGTGCCAGCAGCTTAGTGAGCGGGGGGACCGGGGAGCTGTTTTTT. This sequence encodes CASSLVSGGTGELFF. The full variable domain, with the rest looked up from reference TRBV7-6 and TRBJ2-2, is GAGVSQSPRYKVTKRGQDVALRCDPISGHVSLYWYRQALGQGPEFLTYFNYEAQQDKSGLPNDRFSAERPEGSISTLTIQRTEQRDSAMYRCASSLVSGGTGELFFGEGSRLTVL.

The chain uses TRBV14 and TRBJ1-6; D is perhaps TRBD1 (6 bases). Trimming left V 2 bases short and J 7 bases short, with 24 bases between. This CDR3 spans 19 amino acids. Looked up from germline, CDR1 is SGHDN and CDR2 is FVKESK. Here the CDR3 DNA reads TGTGCCAGCAGCCAACTCTTCGGGGGGGGCGAAACCGTGAATTCACCCCTCCACTTT. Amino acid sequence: CASSQLFGGGETVNSPLHF.

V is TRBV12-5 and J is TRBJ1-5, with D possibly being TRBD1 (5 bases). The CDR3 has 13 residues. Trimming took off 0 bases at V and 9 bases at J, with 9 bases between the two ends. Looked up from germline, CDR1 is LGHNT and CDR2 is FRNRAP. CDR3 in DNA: TGTGCTAGTGGTTTGGTACAGGATGGGCCCCAGCATTTT. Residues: CASGLVQDGPQHF. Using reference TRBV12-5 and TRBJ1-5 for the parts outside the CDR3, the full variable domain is DARVTQTPRHKVTEMGQEVTMRCQPILGHNTVFWYRQTMMQGLELLAYFRNRAPLDDSGMPKDRFSAEMPDATLATLKIQPSEPRDSAVYFCASGLVQDGPQHFGDGTRLSIL.

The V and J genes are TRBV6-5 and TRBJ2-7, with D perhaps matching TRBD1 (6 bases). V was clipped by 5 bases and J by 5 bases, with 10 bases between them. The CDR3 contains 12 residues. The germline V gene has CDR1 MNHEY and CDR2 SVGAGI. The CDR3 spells CASSRTGNEQYF. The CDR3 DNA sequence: TGTGCCAGCAGTCGAACAGGGAACGAGCAGTACTTC.

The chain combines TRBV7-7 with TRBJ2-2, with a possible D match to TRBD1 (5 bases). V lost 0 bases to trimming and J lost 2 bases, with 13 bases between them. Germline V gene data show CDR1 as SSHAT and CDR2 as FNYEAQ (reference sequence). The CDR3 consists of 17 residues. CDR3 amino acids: CASSLATWGSNTGELFF. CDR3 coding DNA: TGTGCCAGCAGCTTAGCTACGTGGGGCAGCAACACCGGGGAGCTGTTTTTT.

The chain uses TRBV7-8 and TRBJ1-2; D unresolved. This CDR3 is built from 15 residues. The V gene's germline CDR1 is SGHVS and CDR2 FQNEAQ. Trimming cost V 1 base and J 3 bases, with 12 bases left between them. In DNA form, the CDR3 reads TGTGCCAGCAGCTTAGGTACACCCCACGACTATGGCTACACCTTC. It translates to CASSLGTPHDYGYTF.

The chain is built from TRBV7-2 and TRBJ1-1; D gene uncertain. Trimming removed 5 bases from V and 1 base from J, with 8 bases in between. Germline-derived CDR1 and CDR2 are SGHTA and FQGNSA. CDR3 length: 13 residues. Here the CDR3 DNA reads TGTGCCAGCAGCCCTCGTAGGAACACTGAAGCTTTCTTT. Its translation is CASSPRRNTEAFF.